This T cell receptor beta chain was sequenced in a study of pediatric ulcerative colitis. This was a survey-level run. The repertoire was sequenced with immunoSEQ multiplex PCR; TCRdb's copy has only in-frame clones and lacks some. The table records around 4,600 clones, over 85% of them present only once. Points on this clone: The antigen is unknown.

General study results and limits: Clonal expansions reduced rectal repertoire diversity in acute severe colitis. A couple of patients' blood samples yielded substantially fewer templates.

V gave up 6 bases and J gave up 6 bases, with 14 bases separating them. CDR1 and CDR2 from the germline V gene are SGHTA and FQGNSA. CDR3 size: 13 residues. The sequenced sample was blood. The receptor's source is a boy younger than 18 who was a control in a study of pediatric ulcerative colitis. The chain employs TRBV7-2 and TRBJ1-2; unclear D gene. CDR3 coding DNA: TGTGCCAGCAGTTCCGGGCCCGGCCATGGCTACACCTTC. Residues: CASSSGPGHGYTF.